Below, 28 T cell receptor beta chains from the same sample are listed, as sequenced in a study of cytomegalovirus exposure and HLA in healthy donors. In the PCR, 60 Vbeta and 13 Jbeta primers were used. Method: immunoSEQ multiplex PCR; TCRdb's copy keeps in-frame clones and lacks some. Of about 160,000 clones in the sample, roughly 73% were seen once. The sample comprised PBMCs. Receptors were obtained from a male donor in good health and CMV-seronegative.

This clone was seen once. The chain uses TRBV5-1 and TRBJ1-5, with D possibly TRBD1 on 5 matching bases. The CDR3 extends over 19 amino acids. CDR1 and CDR2 (germline): SGHRS, YFSETQ. V lost 0 bases and J 0 bases, leaving 19 bases between the germline ends. CDR3 amino acids: CASSLAALSGGYSNQPQHF. Here the CDR3 DNA reads TGCGCCAGCAGCTTGGCTGCACTGTCCGGGGGGTATAGCAATCAGCCCCAGCATTTT. Using reference TRBV5-1 and TRBJ1-5 for the parts outside the CDR3, the full variable domain is KAGVTQTPRYLIKTRGQQVTLSCSPISGHRSVSWYQQTPGQGLQFLFEYFSETQRNKGNFPGRFSGRQFSNSRSEMNVSTLELGDSALYLCASSLAALSGGYSNQPQHFGDGTRLSIL.

The chain links TRBV2 to TRBJ2-2; a weak D match, TRBD2 (6 bases). V lost 5 bases and J 3 bases, leaving 10 bases between the germline ends. The CDR3 is 14 residues long. Germline assignment: CDR1 SNHLY and CDR2 FYNNEI. CDR3 bases: TGTGCCAGCAGTAGAACGGGAGACACCGGGGAGCTGTTTTTT. This gives the protein CASSRTGDTGELFF.

The chain carries TRBV10-3 and TRBJ1-2; D perhaps matches TRBD1 (5 bases). V gave up 3 bases and J gave up 4 bases, with 24 bases separating them. The CDR3 covers 18 residues. Germline V CDR1 and CDR2: ENHRY, SYGVKD. The CDR3 loop reads CAISDRSGGGRGGYGYTF. CDR3 nucleotide sequence: TGTGCCATCAGTGACCGTTCGGGGGGAGGGAGAGGTGGCTATGGCTACACCTTC.

The rearrangement joins TRBV6-6 to TRBJ1-1; no clear D. The CDR3 length is 14 residues. Germline CDR1 and CDR2: MNHNY and SVGAGI (reference sequence). The V end lost 8 bases, the J end lost 1 base, and 14 bases lay between the germline ends. The chain's CDR3 is CASWESGPNTEAFF. DNA of the CDR3: TGTGCCAGCTGGGAGTCCGGGCCGAACACTGAAGCTTTCTTT.

This clone showed up just a few times. V usage is TRBV7-8 and J usage is TRBJ1-5, with 8 bases identical to TRBD1. With V trimmed by 5 bases and J by 3 bases, 9 bases remained unmatched. Germline CDR1 reads SGHVS; CDR2 reads FQNEAQ. This CDR3 is 16 amino acids long. CDR3 residues: CASSLRDRGLNQPQHF. DNA of the CDR3: TGTGCCAGCAGCCTCCGAGACAGGGGCCTCAATCAGCCCCAGCATTTT.

This clone was seen a handful of times. The rearrangement links TRBV5-4 to TRBJ1-2; the match to TRBD1 covers 10 bases. The CDR3 has 13 amino acids. Trimming cost V 4 bases and J 5 bases; bases outside gene matches: 2. Germline V gene sequence: CDR1 SGHNT, CDR2 YYREEE (reference sequence). Here the CDR3 DNA reads TGTGCCAGCAGCACGGGACAGGGGTATGGCTACACCTTC. Translated, it gives CASSTGQGYGYTF.

The chain couples TRBV2 to TRBJ2-1; 10 bases align to TRBD2. Trimming removed 5 bases from V and 4 bases from J; junction bases left unmatched: 5. The CDR3 extends over 15 amino acids. Germline CDR1 SNHLY, CDR2 FYNNEI. This CDR3 reads CASSRTSGAYNEQFF. In nucleotides, the CDR3 is TGTGCCAGCAGTCGGACTAGCGGAGCTTACAATGAGCAGTTCTTC. The full variable domain, in which reference TRBV2 and TRBJ2-1 provide the parts outside the CDR3, is EPEVTQTPSHQVTQMGQEVILRCVPISNHLYFYWYRQILGQKVEFLVSFYNNEISEKSEIFDDQFSVERPDGSNFTLKIRSTKLEDSAMYFCASSRTSGAYNEQFFGPGTRLTVL.

This chain uses TRBV6-4 with TRBJ2-3, with TRBD2 matching over 11 bases. CDR1 is MRHNA and CDR2 is SNTAGT in the germline V gene. This CDR3 has 15 amino acids. Trimming cost V 4 bases and J 4 bases; bases outside gene matches: 4. The CDR3 DNA is TGTGCCAGCAGTGGTAGCGGGGGGGCTGCAGATACGCAGTATTTT. Translation: CASSGSGGAADTQYF.

The chain joins TRBV6-5 to TRBJ1-2, with TRBD1 identical over 11 bases. The V and J ends lost 6 bases and 4 bases, in that order; junction bases with no gene match: 7. The CDR3 totals 15 residues. In germline, CDR1 is MNHEY, CDR2 SVGAGI. The CDR3 DNA follows: TGTGCCAGCAGCCCCCGGGACAGGGGGGGCTATGGCTACACCTTC. Residues: CASSPRDRGGYGYTF.

V and J are TRBV4-1 and TRBJ2-6; D is uncertain. V was cut by 4 bases and J by 0 bases, with 7 bases left in between. In germline, CDR1 is MGHRA, CDR2 YSYEKL. This CDR3 comprises 15 residues. CDR3 bases: TGCGCCAGCAGCCGAGACAACTCTGGGGCCAACGTCCTGACTTTC. Translated: CASSRDNSGANVLTF.

This clone has a handful of counts. The chain couples TRBV5-5 to TRBJ2-2, with D tentatively TRBD2 (5 bases). Germline assignment: CDR1 SGHKS and CDR2 YYEKEE (reference sequence). The CDR3 spans 16 residues. Trimming pared 0 bases from V and 3 bases from J, leaving 12 bases between. DNA for the CDR3: TGTGCCAGCAGCTTGGTTGCCGGGGATTACACCGGGGAGCTGTTTTTT. Protein product: CASSLVAGDYTGELFF. Drawing the rest from reference TRBV5-5 and TRBJ2-2, the complete variable domain is DAGVTQSPTHLIKTRGQQVTLRCSPISGHKSVSWYQQVLGQGPQFIFQYYEKEERGRGNFPDRFSARQFPNYSSELNVNALLLGDSALYLCASSLVAGDYTGELFFGEGSRLTVL.

In this sample, this clone turned up once. The CDR3 is CASSPVGRAHEQFF. The CDR3 bases are TGTGCCAGCAGCCCAGTCGGGAGAGCCCATGAGCAGTTCTTC. This rearrangement joins TRBV4-2 to TRBJ2-1; D perhaps matches TRBD2 (6 bases). V was clipped by 4 bases and J by 8 bases, with 15 bases between them. The germline gives CDR1 LGHNA, CDR2 YNFKEQ. The CDR3 has 14 amino acids.

This clone was recorded only once. The V call is TRBV7-9, the J call TRBJ2-3; 7 bases line up with TRBD2. The length of the CDR3 is 16 residues. The germline V gene encodes CDR1 SEHNR and CDR2 FQNEAQ (reference sequence). V was clipped by 1 base and J by 2 bases; unmatched bases: 6. CDR3 bases: TGTGCCAGCAGCTTAGTAAGCGGGGCCGTCACAGATACGCAGTATTTT. As protein: CASSLVSGAVTDTQYF.

This chain links TRBV30 with TRBJ2-5, with a tentative D call TRBD2 (6 bases). The germline V gene encodes CDR1 GTSNPN and CDR2 SVGIG (reference sequence). The CDR3 runs 11 residues. V lost 2 bases and J 7 bases, leaving 8 bases between the germline ends. The CDR3 sequence: CAWSLGGTQYF. In nucleotides, the CDR3 is TGTGCCTGGAGTCTCGGGGGGACCCAGTACTTC.

The V gene is TRBV10-3, the J gene TRBJ2-5; a possible D gene is TRBD2 (5 bases). The V end was cut by 10 bases, the J end by 5 bases, with 14 bases between. The germline V gene has CDR1 ENHRY and CDR2 SYGVKD. The CDR3 is 12 amino acids. In nucleotides, the CDR3 is TGTGCCACAAACGGTGGAGGTGAGACCCAGTACTTC. As protein: CATNGGGETQYF.

The chain carries TRBV6-5 and TRBJ2-1; TRBD1 matches at 8 bases. This CDR3 comprises 13 residues. Looked up from germline, CDR1 is MNHEY and CDR2 is SVGAGI. After removal of 4 bases from V and 9 bases from J, the junction contained 5 bases not matched to a gene. This CDR3 is CASSFPGGPEQFF. CDR3 bases: TGTGCCAGCAGTTTCCCAGGGGGCCCTGAGCAGTTCTTC.

This clone was counted a few times. This chain connects TRBV9 to TRBJ1-3, with a tentative D call TRBD1 (5 bases). The CDR3 is 15 residues long. CDR1 SGDLS and CDR2 YYNGEE come from the germline V gene. V was shortened by 2 bases and J by 3 bases, with 12 bases between the two germline ends. CDR3 loop: CASSVAGGVGNTIYF. The CDR3, as DNA: TGTGCCAGCAGCGTGGCCGGGGGAGTTGGAAACACCATATATTTT.

The chain is built from TRBV4-2 and TRBJ2-1; no firm D call. The germline V and J ends were trimmed by 0 bases and 6 bases, with 15 bases remaining between them. CDR3 length: 16 amino acids. CDR1 LGHNA and CDR2 YNFKEQ come from the germline V gene. This CDR3 is CASSQDYESSVNEQFF. For the CDR3, the DNA is TGTGCCAGCAGCCAAGATTACGAGTCCAGCGTCAATGAGCAGTTCTTC.

The chain carries TRBV28 and TRBJ1-2; D possibly corresponds to TRBD1 (6 bases). Trimming took off 4 bases at V and 8 bases at J, with 14 bases between the two ends. The CDR3 is made up of 13 amino acids. Germline V lookup: CDR1 MDHEN, CDR2 SYDVKM. CDR3: CASSSLGGSGYTF. The CDR3 nucleotides read TGTGCCAGCAGTTCGCTAGGGGGTAGCGGCTACACCTTC.

This chain links TRBV4-3 with TRBJ2-2; D perhaps matches TRBD1 (7 bases). V lost 0 bases to trimming and J lost 7 bases, with 21 bases between them. CDR3 size: 18 residues. CDR1 LGHNA and CDR2 YSLEER come from the germline V gene. CDR3 protein: CASSQDMALVRGVGELFF. DNA of the CDR3: TGCGCCAGCAGCCAAGATATGGCTTTGGTCAGGGGGGTCGGGGAGCTGTTTTTT.

V is TRBV4-2 and J is TRBJ1-4; 7 bases line up with TRBD1. CDR3 length equals 16 residues. Germline V CDR1 and CDR2: LGHNA, YNFKEQ. The V and J ends lost 1 base and 0 bases, in that order; junction bases with no gene match: 2. The CDR3 sequence: CASSQAGTATNEKLFF. The CDR3 nucleotides are TGTGCCAGCAGCCAAGCCGGGACAGCAACTAATGAAAAACTGTTTTTT.

V and J are TRBV11-1 and TRBJ2-1; D is possibly TRBD2 (7 bases). The CDR3 covers 16 residues. Trimming took off 0 bases at V and 6 bases at J, with 15 bases between the two ends. Per germline, CDR1 SGHAT and CDR2 FQDESV (reference sequence). CDR3 in amino acids: CASSLARGQGVNEQFF. The CDR3 coding sequence is TGTGCCAGCAGCTTAGCGCGGGGGCAAGGGGTCAATGAGCAGTTCTTC.

The genes are TRBV10-3 and TRBJ2-7; perhaps TRBD1 as D (5 bases). Germline values: CDR1 ENHRY, CDR2 SYGVKD. V lost 3 bases and J lost 5, with 17 bases in between. The CDR3 runs 15 residues. Here the CDR3 DNA reads TGTGCCATCAGTGAACAGGTGACGGGCCAGAACGAGCAGTACTTC. Residues: CAISEQVTGQNEQYF.

The genes are TRBV27 and TRBJ1-4, with 8 bases that match TRBD1. V was pared by 6 bases and J by 4 bases, with 10 bases of the junction left unmatched. CDR1 and CDR2 (germline): MNHEY, SMNVEV (reference sequence). The CDR3 length is 16 residues. CDR3 loop: CASSSYGTGFNEKLFF. CDR3 nucleotides: TGTGCCAGCAGCTCCTACGGGACAGGCTTTAATGAAAAACTGTTTTTT. Variable domain in full (rest from reference TRBV27 and TRBJ1-4): EAQVTQNPRYLITVTGKKLTVTCSQNMNHEYMSWYRQDPGLGLRQIYYSMNVEVTDKGDVPEGYKVSRKEKRNFPLILESPSPNQTSLYFCASSSYGTGFNEKLFFGSGTQLSVL.

J is TRBJ2-5 and V is TRBV4-1; D not resolved. The J call is in doubt because the DNA end fits TRBJ2-7 better. Germline V gene data show CDR1 as MGHRA and CDR2 as YSYEKL. There are 13 residues in the CDR3. CDR3 protein: CASSQAIYYEQYF. Here the CDR3 DNA reads TGCGCCAGCAGCCAAGCAATCTACTACGAGCAGTACTTC.

In its sample, this clone was seen once. This chain joins TRBV12-5 and TRBJ1-5; 9 nucleotides agree with TRBD1. The trim removed 2 bases at V and 0 bases at J, leaving 11 bases unmatched. The CDR3 has 19 residues. CDR1 LGHNT and CDR2 FRNRAP come from the germline V gene. The DNA of the CDR3 is TGTGCTAGTGGTTTGTCCCCGGGACAGGGCCTATATAGCAATCAGCCCCAGCATTTT. It codes for CASGLSPGQGLYSNQPQHF. Filled out from reference TRBV12-5 and TRBJ1-5, the complete variable domain reads DARVTQTPRHKVTEMGQEVTMRCQPILGHNTVFWYRQTMMQGLELLAYFRNRAPLDDSGMPKDRFSAEMPDATLATLKIQPSEPRDSAVYFCASGLSPGQGLYSNQPQHFGDGTRLSIL.

Concerning this clone: Germline is not matched at one junction end, which may reflect a read error. J is TRBJ2-7 and V is TRBV7-9; D gene uncertain. The CDR3 has 12 residues. Germline V gives CDR1 SEHNR, CDR2 FQNEAQ (reference sequence). The CDR3 loop is CSSSPVSYEQYF. The CDR3 coding sequence is TGTTCCAGCAGCCCTGTCTCCTACGAGCAGTACTTC.

This chain uses TRBV6-5 with TRBJ1-1; D possibly corresponds to TRBD1 (6 bases). Looked up from germline, CDR1 is MNHEY and CDR2 is SVGAGI. V was shortened by 3 bases and J by 7 bases, with 12 bases between the two germline ends. The CDR3 loop spans 13 amino acids. In DNA form, the CDR3 reads TGTGCCAGCAGTTATACACAGGGCAGTGAAGCTTTCTTT. It is translated as CASSYTQGSEAFF.